This TCR beta chain was identified in a study of OX40 agonist ivuxolimab in advanced cancers. Broader study findings: The study found that CD8+ T cells averaged more expanded clones than CD4+.

Sequenced by immunoSEQ multiplex PCR; TCRdb stores in-frame clones only, minus some. Of tens of thousands of clones listed, about 88% are singletons. This clone was found a few times. The antigen remains undetermined. The V gene's germline CDR1 is MNHNY and CDR2 SVGAGI (reference sequence). Trimming took off 0 bases at V and 7 bases at J, with 15 bases between the two ends. The CDR3 spans 16 residues. This clonotype was sampled from an adult with an advanced solid tumor such as melanoma, head and neck, liver or kidney cancer. Sample: CD4+ or CD8+ T cells sorted from blood, taken in a trial of the OX40 agonist ivuxolimab. This chain uses TRBV6-6 with TRBJ1-4; D possibly corresponds to TRBD1 (5 bases). CDR3 in DNA: TGTGCCAGCAGTTACTCGTGGGGGGAATGGAGTGAAAAACTGTTTTTT. It yields the protein CASSYSWGEWSEKLFF.